This T cell receptor (beta chain) was found in a study of radiotherapy plus CTLA-4 blockade in lung cancer. At the level of the study: Of the patients, about 20% showed objective responses and roughly 31% attained disease control.

V lost 5 bases, J lost 4 bases, and 12 bases stayed unmatched. The CDR3 has 17 residues. Germline V gene sequence: CDR1 LNHNV, CDR2 YYDKDF (reference sequence). Sequencing used immunoSEQ multiplex PCR; TCRdb keeps in-frame clones, though not all of them. The table includes tens of thousands of clones, over 70% detected once. With respect to this clone: Its antigen is still unknown.

Regarding the study as a whole: Blood-borne expansion of tumor-derived TCR clones followed radiotherapy plus ipilimumab. With interferon-beta, early dynamics of blood T cell clones were reported to best predict response.

The chain carries TRBV15 and TRBJ2-3; 10 bases align to TRBD2. The source material was peripheral blood, sampled from a patient treated with radiotherapy plus ipilimumab. The source of this sequence is a human donor with non-small cell lung cancer that progressed on radiotherapy plus ipilimumab. DNA for the CDR3: TGTGCCACCAGCGGCCGACTGGTCAGCGGGAGGGCAGATACGCAGTATTTT. It specifies CATSGRLVSGRADTQYF.